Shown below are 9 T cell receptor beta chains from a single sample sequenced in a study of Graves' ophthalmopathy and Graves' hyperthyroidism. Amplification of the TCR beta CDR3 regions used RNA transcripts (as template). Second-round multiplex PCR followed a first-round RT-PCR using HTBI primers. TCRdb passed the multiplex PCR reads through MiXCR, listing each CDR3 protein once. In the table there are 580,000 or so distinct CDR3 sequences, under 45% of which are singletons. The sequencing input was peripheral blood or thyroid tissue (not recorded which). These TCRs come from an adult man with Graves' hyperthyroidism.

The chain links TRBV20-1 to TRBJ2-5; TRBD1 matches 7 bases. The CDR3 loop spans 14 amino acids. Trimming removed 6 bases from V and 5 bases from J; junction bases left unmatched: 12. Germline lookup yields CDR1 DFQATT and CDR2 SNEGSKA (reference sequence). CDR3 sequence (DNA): TGCAGTGCCACCGTCGGGACAGCCTCGGAGACCCAGTACTTC. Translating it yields CSATVGTASETQYF.

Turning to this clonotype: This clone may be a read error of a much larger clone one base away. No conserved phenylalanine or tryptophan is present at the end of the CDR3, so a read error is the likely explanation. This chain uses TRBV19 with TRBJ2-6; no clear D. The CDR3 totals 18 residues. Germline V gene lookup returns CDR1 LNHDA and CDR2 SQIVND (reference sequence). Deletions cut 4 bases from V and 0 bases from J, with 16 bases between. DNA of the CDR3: TGTGCCAGTAGTAGTTGGGCGCAGGACCCCTCTGGGGCCAACGTCCTGACTCTC. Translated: CASSSWAQDPSGANVLTL.

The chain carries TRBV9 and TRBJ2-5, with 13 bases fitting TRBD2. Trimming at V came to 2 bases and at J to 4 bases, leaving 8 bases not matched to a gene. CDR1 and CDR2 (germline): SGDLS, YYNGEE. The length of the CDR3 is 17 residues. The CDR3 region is CASSVNNRLAGGETQYF. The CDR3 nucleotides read TGTGCCAGCAGCGTCAACAACCGACTAGCGGGAGGAGAGACCCAGTACTTC.

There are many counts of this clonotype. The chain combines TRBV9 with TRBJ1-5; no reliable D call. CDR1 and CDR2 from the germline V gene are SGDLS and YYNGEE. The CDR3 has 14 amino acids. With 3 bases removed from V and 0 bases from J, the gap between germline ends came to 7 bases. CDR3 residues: CASSGPNSNQPQHF. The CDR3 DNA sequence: TGTGCCAGCAGCGGGCCAAATAGCAATCAGCCCCAGCATTTT.

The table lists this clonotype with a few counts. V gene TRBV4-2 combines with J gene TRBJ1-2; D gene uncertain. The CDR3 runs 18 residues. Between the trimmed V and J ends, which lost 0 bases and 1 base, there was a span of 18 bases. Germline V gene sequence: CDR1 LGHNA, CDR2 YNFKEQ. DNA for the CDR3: TGTGCCAGCAGCCAAGATTTTAAGGCGGTCAGATATAACTATGGCTACACCTTC. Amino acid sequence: CASSQDFKAVRYNYGYTF.

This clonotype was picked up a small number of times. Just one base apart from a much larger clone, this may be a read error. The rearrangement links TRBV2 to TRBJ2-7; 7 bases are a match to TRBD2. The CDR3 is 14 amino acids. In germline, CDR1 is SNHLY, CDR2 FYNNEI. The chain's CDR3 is CASSSGTTFVEQCF. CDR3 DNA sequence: TGTGCCAGCAGCTCCGGGACTACCTTCGTCGAGCAGTGCTTC.

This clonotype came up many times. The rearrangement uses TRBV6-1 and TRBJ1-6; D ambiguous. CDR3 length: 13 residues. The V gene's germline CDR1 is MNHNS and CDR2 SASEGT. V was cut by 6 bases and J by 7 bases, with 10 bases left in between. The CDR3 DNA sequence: TGTGCCAGCAGGGTTTCAGAAAATTCACCCCTCCACTTT. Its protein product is CASRVSENSPLHF.

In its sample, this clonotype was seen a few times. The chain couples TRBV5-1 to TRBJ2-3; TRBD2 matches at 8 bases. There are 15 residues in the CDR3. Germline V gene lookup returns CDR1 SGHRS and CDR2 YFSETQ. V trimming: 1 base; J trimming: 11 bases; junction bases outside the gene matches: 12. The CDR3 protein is CASSLTVKAGDLQYF. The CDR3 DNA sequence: TGCGCCAGCAGCTTGACCGTCAAAGCGGGAGATTTGCAGTATTTT.

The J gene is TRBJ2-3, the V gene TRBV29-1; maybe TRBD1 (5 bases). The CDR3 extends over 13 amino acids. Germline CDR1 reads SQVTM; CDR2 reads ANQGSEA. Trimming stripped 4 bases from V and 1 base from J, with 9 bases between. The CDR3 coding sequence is TGCAGCGTTGTAGGGGAACGCACAGATACGCAGTATTTT. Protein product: CSVVGERTDTQYF.